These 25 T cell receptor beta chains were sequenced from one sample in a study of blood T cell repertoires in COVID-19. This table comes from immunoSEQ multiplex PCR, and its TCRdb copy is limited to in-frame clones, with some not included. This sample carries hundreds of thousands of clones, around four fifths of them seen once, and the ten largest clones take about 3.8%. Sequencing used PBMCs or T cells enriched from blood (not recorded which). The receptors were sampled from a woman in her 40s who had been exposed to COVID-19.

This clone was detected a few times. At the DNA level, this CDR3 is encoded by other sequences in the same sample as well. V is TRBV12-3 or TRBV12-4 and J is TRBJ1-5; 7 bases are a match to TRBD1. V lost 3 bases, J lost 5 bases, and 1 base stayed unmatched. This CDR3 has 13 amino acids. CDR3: CASSFTGDQPQHF. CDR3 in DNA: TGTGCCAGCAGTTTCACAGGGGATCAGCCCCAGCATTTT.

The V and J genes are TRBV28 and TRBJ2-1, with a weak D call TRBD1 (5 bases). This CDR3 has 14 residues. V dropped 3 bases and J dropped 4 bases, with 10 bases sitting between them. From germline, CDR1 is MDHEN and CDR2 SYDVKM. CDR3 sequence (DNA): TGTGCCAGCAGTTTGCAGGGCCCGTACAATGAGCAGTTCTTC. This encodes CASSLQGPYNEQFF. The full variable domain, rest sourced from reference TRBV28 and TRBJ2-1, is DVKVTQSSRYLVKRTGEKVFLECVQDMDHENMFWYRQDPGLGLRLIYFSYDVKMKEKGDIPEGYSVSREKKERFSLILESASTNQTSMYLCASSLQGPYNEQFFGPGTRLTVL.

CDR3 in DNA: TGTGCCAGCAGCTTCCTCGGACAGGGGGGTAGCAATCAGCCCCAGCATTTT. It codes for CASSFLGQGGSNQPQHF. The genes are TRBV7-2 and TRBJ1-5; 10 bases agree with TRBD1. Germline values: CDR1 SGHTA, CDR2 FQGNSA. V was pared by 3 bases and J by 0 bases, with 5 bases of the junction left unmatched. The CDR3 runs to 17 residues.

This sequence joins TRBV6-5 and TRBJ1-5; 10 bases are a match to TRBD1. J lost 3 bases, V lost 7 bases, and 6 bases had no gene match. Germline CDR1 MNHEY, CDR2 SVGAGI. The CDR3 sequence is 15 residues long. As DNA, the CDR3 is TGTGCCAGCACTAAAGACAGGGGGCCCAATCAGCCCCAGCATTTT. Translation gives CASTKDRGPNQPQHF.

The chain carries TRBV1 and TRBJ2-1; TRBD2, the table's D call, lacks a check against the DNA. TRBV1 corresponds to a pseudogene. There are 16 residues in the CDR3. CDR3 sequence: CTSSQEQSGDYNEQFF. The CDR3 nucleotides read TGCACCAGCAGCCAAGAACAAAGCGGGGACTACAATGAGCAGTTCTTC.

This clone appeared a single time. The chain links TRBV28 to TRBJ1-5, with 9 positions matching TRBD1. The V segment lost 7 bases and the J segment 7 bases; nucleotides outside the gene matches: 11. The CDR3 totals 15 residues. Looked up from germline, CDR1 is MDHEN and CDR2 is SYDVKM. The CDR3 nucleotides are TGTGCCAGCACTGGGAGGGGACAGGGAAGACAGCCCCAGCATTTT. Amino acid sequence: CASTGRGQGRQPQHF.

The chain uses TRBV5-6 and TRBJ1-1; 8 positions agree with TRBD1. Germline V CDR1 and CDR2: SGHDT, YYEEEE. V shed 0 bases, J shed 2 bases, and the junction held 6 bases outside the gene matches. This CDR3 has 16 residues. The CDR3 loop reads CASSLGQGILNTEAFF. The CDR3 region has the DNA TGTGCCAGCAGCTTGGGACAGGGGATACTTAACACTGAAGCTTTCTTT.

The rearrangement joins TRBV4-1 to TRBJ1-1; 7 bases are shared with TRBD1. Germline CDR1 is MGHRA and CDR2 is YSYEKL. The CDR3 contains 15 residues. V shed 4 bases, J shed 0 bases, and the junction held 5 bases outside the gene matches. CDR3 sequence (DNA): TGCGCCAGCAGCCTAACTACAGGGGTGAACACTGAAGCTTTCTTT. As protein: CASSLTTGVNTEAFF.

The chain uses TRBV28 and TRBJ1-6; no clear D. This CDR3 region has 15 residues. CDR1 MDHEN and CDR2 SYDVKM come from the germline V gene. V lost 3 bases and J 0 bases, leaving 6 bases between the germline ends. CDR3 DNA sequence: TGTGCCAGCAGTTTGGAGAGCTCCTATAATTCACCCCTCCACTTT. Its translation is CASSLESSYNSPLHF.

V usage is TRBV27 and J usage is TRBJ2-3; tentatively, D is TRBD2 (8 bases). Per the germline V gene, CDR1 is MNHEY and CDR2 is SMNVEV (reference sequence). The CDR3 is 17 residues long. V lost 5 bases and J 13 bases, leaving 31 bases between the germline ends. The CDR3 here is CASSPQAGVLPTGVEYF. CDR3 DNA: TGTGCCAGCAGTCCCCAAGCGGGGGTTCTACCCACAGGGGTGGAGTATTTT.

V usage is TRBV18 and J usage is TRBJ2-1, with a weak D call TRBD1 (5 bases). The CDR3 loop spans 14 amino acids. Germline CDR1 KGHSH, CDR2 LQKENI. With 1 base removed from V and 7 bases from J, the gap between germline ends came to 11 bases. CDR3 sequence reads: CASSPLQGANEQFF. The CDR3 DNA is TGTGCCAGCTCACCACTCCAGGGTGCAAATGAGCAGTTCTTC.

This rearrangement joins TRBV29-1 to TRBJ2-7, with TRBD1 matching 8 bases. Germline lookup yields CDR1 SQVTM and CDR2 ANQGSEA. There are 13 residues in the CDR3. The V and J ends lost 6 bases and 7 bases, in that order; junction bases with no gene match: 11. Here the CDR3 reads CSVPGQGLGEQYF. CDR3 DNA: TGCAGCGTCCCAGGACAGGGCCTCGGAGAGCAGTACTTC.

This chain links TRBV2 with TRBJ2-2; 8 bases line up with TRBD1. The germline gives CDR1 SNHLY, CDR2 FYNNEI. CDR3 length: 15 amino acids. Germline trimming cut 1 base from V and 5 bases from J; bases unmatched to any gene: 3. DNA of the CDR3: TGTGCCAGCAGTGAAGGACAGGGGAGGACCGGGGAGCTGTTTTTT. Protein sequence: CASSEGQGRTGELFF.

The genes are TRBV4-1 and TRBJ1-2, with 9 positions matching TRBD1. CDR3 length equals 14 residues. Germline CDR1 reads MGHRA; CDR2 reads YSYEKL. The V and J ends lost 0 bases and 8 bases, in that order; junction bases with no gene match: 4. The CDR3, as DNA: TGCGCCAGCAGCCAAGATGGGACAGGGAGGGGCTACACCTTC. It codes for CASSQDGTGRGYTF.

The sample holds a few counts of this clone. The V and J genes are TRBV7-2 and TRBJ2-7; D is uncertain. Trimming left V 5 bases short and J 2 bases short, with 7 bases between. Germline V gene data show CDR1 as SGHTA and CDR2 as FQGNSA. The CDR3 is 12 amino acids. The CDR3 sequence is CASSPSAYEQYF. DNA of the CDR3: TGTGCCAGCAGCCCTTCTGCCTACGAGCAGTACTTC.

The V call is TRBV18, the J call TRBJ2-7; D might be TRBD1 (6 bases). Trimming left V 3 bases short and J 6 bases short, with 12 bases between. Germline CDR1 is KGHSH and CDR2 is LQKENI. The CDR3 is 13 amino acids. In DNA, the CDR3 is TGTGCCAGCTCACCCGGACAGTACAGCGAGCAGTACTTC. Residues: CASSPGQYSEQYF.

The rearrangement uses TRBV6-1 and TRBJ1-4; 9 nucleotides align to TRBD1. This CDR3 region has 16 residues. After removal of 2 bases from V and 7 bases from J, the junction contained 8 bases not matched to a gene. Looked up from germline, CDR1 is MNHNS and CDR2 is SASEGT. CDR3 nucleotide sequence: TGTGCCAGCAGTGAAAATACAGGGGGCAGGCCTGAAAAACTGTTTTTT. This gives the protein CASSENTGGRPEKLFF.

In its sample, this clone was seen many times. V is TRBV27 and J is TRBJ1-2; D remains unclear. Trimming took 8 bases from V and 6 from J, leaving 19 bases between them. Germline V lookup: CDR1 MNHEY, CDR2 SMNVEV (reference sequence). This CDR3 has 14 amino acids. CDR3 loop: CASSGGYGINGYTF. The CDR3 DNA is TGTGCCAGCTCCGGAGGATACGGGATAAATGGCTACACCTTC.

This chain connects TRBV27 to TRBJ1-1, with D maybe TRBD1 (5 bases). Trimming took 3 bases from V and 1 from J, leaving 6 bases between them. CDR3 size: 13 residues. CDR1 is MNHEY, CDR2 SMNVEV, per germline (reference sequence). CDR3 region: CASSFGGNTEAFF. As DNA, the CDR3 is TGTGCCAGCAGTTTCGGGGGGAACACTGAAGCTTTCTTT.

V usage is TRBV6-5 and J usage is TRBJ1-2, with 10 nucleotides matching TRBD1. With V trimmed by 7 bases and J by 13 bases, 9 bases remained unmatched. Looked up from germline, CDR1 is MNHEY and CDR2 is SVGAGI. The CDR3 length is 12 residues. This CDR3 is CASTKGTGARTF. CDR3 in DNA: TGTGCCAGCACCAAAGGGACAGGGGCACGCACCTTC.

CDR3 DNA: TGCAGCGTTGCCCCCCGGGAGGGCGGTGGCTACACCTTC. Amino acids: CSVAPREGGGYTF. The chain links TRBV29-1 to TRBJ1-2, with D unresolved. Trimming shortened V by 4 bases and J by 7 bases, and 16 bases separated the two germline ends. The CDR3 extends over 13 amino acids. The germline CDR1 and CDR2 sequences are SQVTM and ANQGSEA. Full variable domain (remainder filled in from reference TRBV29-1 and TRBJ1-2): SAVISQKPSRDICQRGTSLTIQCQVDSQVTMMFWYRQQPGQSLTLIATANQGSEATYESGFVIDKFPISRPNLTFSTLTVSNMSPEDSSIYLCSVAPREGGGYTFGSGTRLTVV.

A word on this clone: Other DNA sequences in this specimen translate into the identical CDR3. DNA for the CDR3: TGTGCCTGGAGACCCACAGGGGGCACTGAAGCTTTCTTT. Translated: CAWRPTGGTEAFF. V and J are TRBV30 and TRBJ1-1; the match to TRBD1 covers 8 bases. The CDR3 extends over 13 amino acids. The trim removed 3 bases at V and 4 bases at J, leaving 4 bases unmatched. Germline V lookup: CDR1 GTSNPN, CDR2 SVGIG (reference sequence).

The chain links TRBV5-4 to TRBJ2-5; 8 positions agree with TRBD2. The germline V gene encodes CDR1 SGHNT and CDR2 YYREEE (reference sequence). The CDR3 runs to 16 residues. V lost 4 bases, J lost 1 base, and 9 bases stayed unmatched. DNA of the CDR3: TGTGCCAGCAGCAAGGCGCTTCGGGGGGGCCAAGAGACCCAGTACTTC. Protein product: CASSKALRGGQETQYF.

The CDR3 loop reads CASSVVKLAGFNEQFF. The CDR3 coding sequence is TGTGCCAGCAGCGTAGTCAAACTAGCGGGGTTCAATGAGCAGTTCTTC. This chain connects TRBV9 to TRBJ2-1; 10 positions agree with TRBD2. V gave up 0 bases and J gave up 6 bases; unmatched junction bases: 6. The V gene's germline CDR1 is SGDLS and CDR2 YYNGEE. The CDR3 runs to 16 residues.

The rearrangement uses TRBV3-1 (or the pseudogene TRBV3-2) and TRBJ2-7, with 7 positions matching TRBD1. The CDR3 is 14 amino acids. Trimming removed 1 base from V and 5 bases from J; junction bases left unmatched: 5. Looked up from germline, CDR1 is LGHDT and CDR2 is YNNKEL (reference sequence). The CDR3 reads CASSQAGTVNEQYF. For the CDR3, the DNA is TGTGCCAGCAGCCAAGCCGGGACAGTCAACGAGCAGTACTTC.